The clone carrying this TCR beta chain showed up just a few times. The antigen is undetermined. The germline V and J ends were trimmed by 2 bases and 2 bases, with 8 bases remaining between them. Germline V gene sequence: CDR1 SGHNT, CDR2 YYREEE (reference sequence). The CDR3 is 13 residues long. Assay: immunoSEQ multiplex PCR; the TCRdb copy retains only in-frame clones and omits some. The repertoire holds hundreds of thousands of clones, less than 96% seen once, with about 0.064% in the top ten. This specimen belongs to a study of shared clonotypes between healthy human individuals. Study information: Three plates were used per donor for CD4 naive, three for CD4 memory, two for CD8 naive and one for CD8 memory. Findings of the study overall: Estimated richness values were generally larger in naive subsets than in memory subsets. Clonotype sharing across several donors was observed for roughly 5% of naive CD4 clonotypes.

The sample consisted of naive CD4+ T cells sorted from blood. Noted subset: CD45RA+ positively selected. The sequence came from a woman in her 30s in good health. The V and J genes are TRBV5-4 and TRBJ2-7; D remains unclear. The DNA of the CDR3 is TGTGCCAGCAGCTTTCCAGAGACCTACGAGCAGTACTTC. It translates to CASSFPETYEQYF.